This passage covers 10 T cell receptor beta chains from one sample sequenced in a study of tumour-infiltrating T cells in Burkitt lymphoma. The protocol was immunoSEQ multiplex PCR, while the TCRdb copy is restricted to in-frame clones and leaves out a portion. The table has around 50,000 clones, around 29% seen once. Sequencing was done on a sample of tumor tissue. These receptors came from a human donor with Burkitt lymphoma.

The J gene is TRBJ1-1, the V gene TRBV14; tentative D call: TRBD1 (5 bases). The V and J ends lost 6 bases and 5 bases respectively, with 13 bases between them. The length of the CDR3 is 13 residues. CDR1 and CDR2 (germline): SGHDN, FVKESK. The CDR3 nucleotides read TGTGCCAGCAGACCCCCGGGGGATACTGAAGCTTTCTTT. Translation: CASRPPGDTEAFF. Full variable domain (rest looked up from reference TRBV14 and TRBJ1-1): EAGVTQFPSHSVIEKGQTVTLRCDPISGHDNLYWYRRVMGKEIKFLLHFVKESKQDESGMPNNRFLAERTGGTYSTLKVQPAELEDSGVYFCASRPPGDTEAFFGQGTRLTVV.

The CDR3 region has the DNA TGTGCCAGCAGCTTACTAGCGGCGATCCATGGCTACACCTTC. Protein product: CASSLLAAIHGYTF. This chain connects TRBV7-9 to TRBJ1-2; D not resolved. V shed 2 bases and J shed 6 bases, with 13 bases lying between them. This CDR3 is built from 14 residues. Germline CDR1 is SEHNR and CDR2 is FQNEAQ (reference sequence).

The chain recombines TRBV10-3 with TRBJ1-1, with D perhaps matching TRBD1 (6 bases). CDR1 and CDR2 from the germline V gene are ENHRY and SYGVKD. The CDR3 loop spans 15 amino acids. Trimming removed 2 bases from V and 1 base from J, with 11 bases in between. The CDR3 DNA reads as TGTGCCATCAGTGAGAGGGGGGCGAGGAACACTGAAGCTTTCTTT. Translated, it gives CAISERGARNTEAFF.

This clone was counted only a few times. CDR3 DNA: TGTGCCAGCAGCTTAGTTTTCAGGGCAAGCTCCTACGAGCAGTACTTC. This codes for CASSLVFRASSYEQYF. This rearrangement joins TRBV7-8 to TRBJ2-7; possibly TRBD1 for D (5 bases). The germline V gene has CDR1 SGHVS and CDR2 FQNEAQ. Deletions cut 1 base from V and 0 bases from J, with 13 bases between. The CDR3 contains 16 residues.

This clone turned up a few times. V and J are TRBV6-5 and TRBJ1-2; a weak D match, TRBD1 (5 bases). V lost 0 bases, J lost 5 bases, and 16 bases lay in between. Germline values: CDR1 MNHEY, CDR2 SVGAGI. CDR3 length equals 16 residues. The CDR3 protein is CASSYSQGWGEYGYTF. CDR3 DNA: TGTGCCAGCAGTTACTCGCAGGGTTGGGGGGAGTATGGCTACACCTTC.

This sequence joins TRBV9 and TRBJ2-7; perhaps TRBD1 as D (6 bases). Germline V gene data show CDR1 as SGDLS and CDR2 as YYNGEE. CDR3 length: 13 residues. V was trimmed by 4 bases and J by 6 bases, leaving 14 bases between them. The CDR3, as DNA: TGTGCCAGCAGCTTCGCGGACAGAGGCGAGCAGTACTTC. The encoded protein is CASSFADRGEQYF.

DNA for the CDR3: TGTGCCAGCAGTTATACTGACCGGTGGAATCAGCCCCAGCATTTT. It yields the protein CASSYTDRWNQPQHF. The rearrangement joins TRBV6-6 to TRBJ1-5; D remains ambiguous. Germline values: CDR1 MNHNY, CDR2 SVGAGI (reference sequence). The V gene lost 3 bases and the J gene lost 4 bases, with 13 bases spanning the gap. The CDR3 is 15 amino acids.

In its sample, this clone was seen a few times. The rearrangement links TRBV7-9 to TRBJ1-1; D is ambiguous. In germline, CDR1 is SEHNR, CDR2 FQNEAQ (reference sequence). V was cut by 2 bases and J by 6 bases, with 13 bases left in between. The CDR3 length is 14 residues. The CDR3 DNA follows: TGTGCCAGCAGCTTAAGTGTGGTGGGCTCTGAAGCTTTCTTT. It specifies CASSLSVVGSEAFF.

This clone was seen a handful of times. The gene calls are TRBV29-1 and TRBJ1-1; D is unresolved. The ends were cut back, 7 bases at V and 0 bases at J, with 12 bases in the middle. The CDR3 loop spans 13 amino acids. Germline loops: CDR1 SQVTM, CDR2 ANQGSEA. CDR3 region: CSAERHLNTEAFF. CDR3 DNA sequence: TGCAGCGCCGAGCGGCATTTGAACACTGAAGCTTTCTTT.

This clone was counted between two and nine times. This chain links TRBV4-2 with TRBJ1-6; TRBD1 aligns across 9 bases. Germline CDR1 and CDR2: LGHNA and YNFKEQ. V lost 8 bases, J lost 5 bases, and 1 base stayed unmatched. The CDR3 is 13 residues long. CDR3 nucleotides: TGTGCCAGCCGGACAGGGGATAATTCACCCCTCCACTTT. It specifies CASRTGDNSPLHF.